This T cell receptor beta chain was sequenced for a study of cytomegalovirus exposure and HLA in healthy donors. Overall study results and limits: Within a later analysis, the majority of CMV-associated TCR beta chains appeared HLA-restricted.

The PCR had 60 Vbeta and 13 Jbeta primers. Original processing notes: It was a later analysis that counted 75 million to 90 million unique TCR beta chains, of which approximately 11 million were shared. The data were produced by immunoSEQ multiplex PCR, yet TCRdb's version contains in-frame clones alone and is incomplete. D and trimming come from the DNA, and the V and J calls and clone size come from that table. The sample consists of 120,000 to 150,000 clones, around 72% of them appearing once. Germline V gene sequence: CDR1 SGHTA, CDR2 FQGNSA. This CDR3 has 13 residues. The V gene end was trimmed by 5 bases and the J gene end by 3 bases; junction bases not matched to a gene: 3. The donors comprised healthy bone marrow donors. At collection, donors were nominally healthy, but unrecorded immune exposures were probable. About this clone itself: Its antigen is not known.

The TCR originated in a woman in her thirties or forties in good health and CMV-seronegative. The material sequenced was PBMCs. V is TRBV7-2 and J is TRBJ2-7, with 8 bases that match TRBD1. CDR3 bases: TGTGCCAGCAGCCTAGACAGGGGCTACGAGCAGTACTTC. It translates to CASSLDRGYEQYF.